These 24 T cell receptor beta chains originate from one sample sequenced in a study of shared clonotypes between healthy human individuals. Data came from immunoSEQ multiplex PCR; TCRdb stores just in-frame clones and leaves some out. The table has some 1.4 million clones, around 95% seen once; the top ten hold over 1%. Sequenced: naive CD4+ T cells sorted from blood. The subset is: CD45RA+ positively selected. The receptors shown here come from a man aged 30-40 years in good health.

This clone was detected only a few times. The chain combines TRBV5-1 with TRBJ1-1; unclear D gene. Germline V gene sequence: CDR1 SGHRS, CDR2 YFSETQ. This CDR3 has 15 residues. V was shortened by 1 base and J by 1 base, with 11 bases between the two germline ends. CDR3 DNA sequence: TGCGCCAGCAGCTTGTATCCAAACCCGAACACTGAAGCTTTCTTT. It codes for CASSLYPNPNTEAFF.

The V gene is TRBV5-8, the J gene TRBJ2-7, with no clear D. CDR1 and CDR2 from the germline V gene are SGHTS and YDEGEE. Trimming shortened V by 3 bases and J by 2 bases, and 15 bases separated the two germline ends. The CDR3 sequence is 15 residues long. CDR3 sequence (DNA): TGTGCCAGCAGCTCGGCAGTCTTCCCTCCCTACGAGCAGTACTTC. Residues: CASSSAVFPPYEQYF.

V is TRBV11-3 and J is TRBJ2-7; TRBD2 matches at 12 bases. Germline-derived CDR1 and CDR2 are SGHNT and YENEEA. The trim removed 5 bases at V and 7 bases at J, leaving 12 bases unmatched. The CDR3 loop spans 16 amino acids. The CDR3 loop reads CASSDGLAGFKEEQYF. The CDR3 nucleotides are TGTGCCAGCAGCGACGGACTAGCGGGATTCAAAGAGGAGCAGTACTTC.

This clone has a handful of counts. This chain links TRBV5-1 with TRBJ2-3; 12 bases map to TRBD2. The junction had 9 bases not matched to a gene; V was cut back by 2 bases and J by 2 bases. CDR1 SGHRS and CDR2 YFSETQ come from the germline V gene. The CDR3 sequence is 18 residues long. The CDR3 coding sequence is TGCGCCAGCAGCTTACCGCAGACTAGCGGGGGAAACACAGATACGCAGTATTTT. It specifies CASSLPQTSGGNTDTQYF.

This chain uses TRBV28 with TRBJ1-1; a possible D gene is TRBD1 (5 bases). V lost 2 bases and J 13 bases, leaving 20 bases between the germline ends. This CDR3 is built from 14 residues. The germline V gene encodes CDR1 MDHEN and CDR2 SYDVKM. CDR3 sequence reads: CASSLGLPQVRGFF. Written as DNA, the CDR3 is TGTGCCAGCAGTTTAGGTCTCCCACAGGTGAGGGGTTTCTTT.

The chain links TRBV6-5 to TRBJ2-5; 7 bases line up with TRBD1. The germline V gene has CDR1 MNHEY and CDR2 SVGAGI. Trimming took 6 bases from V and 3 from J; bases not matched to a gene: 10. This CDR3 region has 15 residues. CDR3 sequence reads: CASSPYRGQKETQYF. The CDR3, as DNA: TGTGCCAGCAGCCCCTATCGGGGACAGAAAGAGACCCAGTACTTC.

A single count supports this clone. The chain uses TRBV7-2 and TRBJ2-1, with 10 bases identical to TRBD2. CDR3 length: 15 amino acids. Unmatched junction bases numbered 6, after V lost 5 bases and J lost 5 bases. CDR1 is SGHTA and CDR2 is FQGNSA in the germline V gene. For the CDR3, the DNA is TGTGCCAGCAGCCCCAGCGGGAGGGCCGACAATGAGCAGTTCTTC. It is translated as CASSPSGRADNEQFF.

The chain combines TRBV6-4 with TRBJ2-1; TRBD2 aligns across 7 bases. CDR1 is MRHNA and CDR2 is SNTAGT in the germline V gene. The J segment lost 6 bases and the V segment lost 2 bases, leaving 13 bases of the junction unmatched. This CDR3 has 17 amino acids. CDR3 protein: CASSDAPGPSGINEQFF. In DNA, the CDR3 is TGTGCCAGCAGTGACGCTCCCGGTCCTAGCGGTATCAATGAGCAGTTCTTC.

The chain uses TRBV10-3 and TRBJ2-1, with a tentative D call TRBD2 (6 bases). The CDR3 has 12 amino acids. Germline CDR1 reads ENHRY; CDR2 reads SYGVKD. V was cut by 2 bases and J by 12 bases, with 11 bases left in between. CDR3 coding DNA: TGTGCCATCAGTGAGAGAGCGCGGGGGCAGTTCTTC. Its translation: CAISERARGQFF.

The chain recombines TRBV28 with TRBJ2-1; maybe TRBD2 (5 bases). The CDR3 loop spans 10 amino acids. V was shortened by 11 bases and J by 14 bases, with 16 bases between the two germline ends. CDR1 is MDHEN and CDR2 is SYDVKM in the germline V gene. The CDR3 region has the DNA TGTGCCTCCTTAGGGTCCGGGAAGTTCTTC. It codes for CASLGSGKFF.

As regards this clone: Other DNA sequences from this sample encode an identical CDR3 as well. This chain links TRBV4-1 with TRBJ1-1; perhaps TRBD1 as D (6 bases). Between the trimmed V and J ends, which lost 0 bases and 4 bases, there was a span of 9 bases. The CDR3 has 14 amino acids. Germline V lookup: CDR1 MGHRA, CDR2 YSYEKL. The CDR3 DNA follows: TGCGCCAGCAGCCAAGATGGCAGGGGCACTGAAGCTTTCTTT. As protein: CASSQDGRGTEAFF.

V gene TRBV11-2 combines with J gene TRBJ1-1, with TRBD1 matching over 7 bases. Germline CDR1 reads SGHAT; CDR2 reads FQNNGV. The CDR3 loop spans 13 amino acids. Trimming cost V 5 bases and J 6 bases; bases outside gene matches: 6. The CDR3 sequence is CASSQLDRAEAFF. In DNA form, the CDR3 reads TGTGCCAGCAGCCAGCTAGACAGGGCTGAAGCTTTCTTT.

V and J are TRBV6-6 and TRBJ2-7, with D unclear. The germline V and J ends were trimmed by 11 bases and 6 bases, with 11 bases remaining between them. The CDR3 runs to 10 residues. Germline values: CDR1 MNHNY, CDR2 SVGAGI (reference sequence). For the CDR3, the DNA is TGTGCCGTCGGTATGTTCGAGCAGTACTTC. It is translated as CAVGMFEQYF.

The chain employs TRBV18 and TRBJ2-7, with a possible D match to TRBD2 (6 bases). Germline assignment: CDR1 KGHSH and CDR2 LQKENI. The V end lost 2 bases, the J end lost 3 bases, and 14 bases lay between the germline ends. The CDR3 runs 15 residues. CDR3 loop: CASSPIPGSDYEQYF. The CDR3, as DNA: TGTGCCAGCTCACCAATTCCCGGGAGTGACTACGAGCAGTACTTC.

V gene TRBV7-9 combines with J gene TRBJ2-7; TRBD1 matches at 9 bases. The germline V gene has CDR1 SEHNR and CDR2 FQNEAQ (reference sequence). The CDR3 covers 14 residues. The junction had 5 bases not matched to a gene; V was cut back by 3 bases and J by 5 bases. CDR3 loop: CASSFGTGNDEQYF. The DNA of the CDR3 is TGTGCCAGCAGCTTTGGGACAGGGAACGACGAGCAGTACTTC.

V and J are TRBV12-2 and TRBJ1-2. TRBV12-2 counts as a pseudogene. The length of the CDR3 is 13 residues. Written as DNA, the CDR3 is TGTGCAAGTCGCTTAGGACACCTGGGAGGCTACACCTTC. Protein: CASRLGHLGGYTF.

J is TRBJ2-1 and V is TRBV28, with 13 bases fitting TRBD2. The CDR3 runs 16 residues. The trim removed 2 bases at V and 5 bases at J, leaving 3 bases unmatched. Germline CDR1 and CDR2: MDHEN and SYDVKM. The CDR3 is CASSLLGLAGDNEQFF. CDR3 coding DNA: TGTGCCAGCAGTTTACTAGGACTAGCGGGAGACAATGAGCAGTTCTTC.

This clone was counted only a few times. This chain joins TRBV11-2 and TRBJ1-1; D is unclear. V lost 5 bases and J 10 bases, leaving 11 bases between the germline ends. The CDR3 has 11 amino acids. In germline, CDR1 is SGHAT, CDR2 FQNNGV. The CDR3 DNA reads TGTGCCAGCAGCCCCCGTCGTGCAGCTTTCTTT. Its translation is CASSPRRAAFF.

J is TRBJ1-1 and V is TRBV9, with D tentatively TRBD1 (5 bases). The CDR3 covers 15 residues. In germline, CDR1 is SGDLS, CDR2 YYNGEE. Trimming left V 4 bases short and J 6 bases short, with 19 bases between. The CDR3, as DNA: TGTGCCAGCAGCTCCCGGGACTCCCCAAGGGCTGAAGCTTTCTTT. Translated: CASSSRDSPRAEAFF.

The rearrangement links TRBV28 to TRBJ2-7; D remains ambiguous. The CDR3 totals 12 residues. Germline CDR1 reads MDHEN; CDR2 reads SYDVKM. V was pared by 2 bases and J by 2 bases, with 4 bases between. CDR3 amino acids: CASSLGAYEQYF. CDR3 coding DNA: TGTGCCAGCAGTTTAGGGGCCTACGAGCAGTACTTC.

The chain links TRBV15 to TRBJ2-7; possible D gene TRBD1, 6 bases. Germline CDR1 is LNHNV and CDR2 is YYDKDF (reference sequence). Trimming shortened V by 1 base and J by 0 bases, and 19 bases separated the two germline ends. The CDR3 loop spans 18 amino acids. The CDR3 bases are TGTGCCACCAGCAGAGCCCTCGGCTTAGGGGGATACTCCTACGAGCAGTACTTC. Residues: CATSRALGLGGYSYEQYF.

DNA for the CDR3: TGTGCCAGCTCACCACGGGACAGGGACGGAGAAAAACTGTTTTTT. It specifies CASSPRDRDGEKLFF. V and J are TRBV18 and TRBJ1-4; 9 nucleotides line up with TRBD1. Germline loops: CDR1 KGHSH, CDR2 LQKENI. The V segment lost 1 base and the J segment 8 bases; nucleotides outside the gene matches: 5. The CDR3 is made up of 15 amino acids.

This rearrangement joins TRBV28 to TRBJ1-1; D is undetermined. V shed 7 bases and J shed 3 bases, with 12 bases lying between them. In germline, CDR1 is MDHEN, CDR2 SYDVKM. This CDR3 is built from 13 residues. This CDR3 is CASTNSMHTEAFF. The CDR3 DNA follows: TGTGCCAGCACCAATTCGATGCACACTGAAGCTTTCTTT.

About this clone: Other DNA sequences in the sample encode the same CDR3. The chain has TRBV6-1 and TRBJ2-1, with D maybe TRBD1 (6 bases). V lost 2 bases and J lost 1, with 9 bases in between. This CDR3 is 15 amino acids long. Looked up from germline, CDR1 is MNHNS and CDR2 is SASEGT. The CDR3 protein is CASSESRGSYNEQFF. The CDR3 bases are TGTGCCAGCAGTGAATCAAGGGGGTCCTACAATGAGCAGTTCTTC.